This is a list of T cell receptor beta chains from one sample in a study of cytomegalovirus exposure and HLA in healthy donors. The repertoire was sequenced with immunoSEQ multiplex PCR; TCRdb's copy has only in-frame clones and lacks some. The sample shows 150,000 to 200,000 clones, over 75% of them seen only once. The sample consisted of PBMCs. These receptors were collected from a man aged 18 to 30 in good health and CMV-seropositive. CDR3s include the opening cysteine and the closing phenylalanine or tryptophan. D genes are given only for firm matches. Clone size is not always given. Where it is, it says once, few, many or a class for expanded clones.

>TRBD1|NA|TRBJ2-2|TRBV4-1
TGCGCCAGTATGGCGGGCAGACAAAAAGGGGACAGAGGCGGGGAGCTGTTTTTT
CASMAGRQKGDRGGELFF
>TRBD2|NA|TRBJ2-1|TRBV5-4
TGTGCCAGCAGGCTAGCGGGGGTCTCCTACAATGAGCAGTTCTTC
CASRLAGVSYNEQFF
>NA|NA|TRBJ2-7|TRBV18
TGTGCCAGCTCACCCCTTATGACCGGGACAAGGGCAGACGAGCAGTACTTC
CASSPLMTGTRADEQYF
>TRBD2|NA|TRBJ2-5|TRBV5-4
TGTGCCAGCAGTCCCACCGACCCGGGACTAGCGGGGGGCCCCCAAGAGACCCAGTACTTC
CASSPTDPGLAGGPQETQYF
>NA|NA|TRBJ2-1|TRBV27
TGTGCCAGCAGCTACACCCTAGGGGTCCCCAATGAGCAGTTCTTC
CASSYTLGVPNEQFF
>NA|NA|TRBJ1-1|TRBV7-9
TGTTCCAGCAGCTTAGCCTGGACGGGAGAGTATACTGAAGCTTTCTTT
CSSSLAWTGEYTEAFF
>NA|NA|TRBJ2-3|TRBV5-1
TGCGCCAGCCGCCGGGATAGTAGCACAGATACGCAGTATTTT
CASRRDSSTDTQYF
>TRBD1|NA|TRBJ2-1|TRBV11-2
TGTGCCAGCAGCTCCCGCGTCCGGGACAGGGTAAGCAATGAGCAGTTCTTC
CASSSRVRDRVSNEQFF
>NA|NA|TRBJ2-7|TRBV5-4
TGTGCCAGCAGCCCCGAACCCGACAGCTACGAGCAGTACTTC
CASSPEPDSYEQYF
>TRBD1|NA|TRBJ1-5|TRBV2
TGTGCCAGCAACCCGCAGGGGGCAGGTCAGCCCCAGCATTTT
CASNPQGAGQPQHF
>TRBD1|NA|TRBJ2-7|TRBV18
TGTGCCAGCTCACCCCCATTGGCGAACAGGGGGCGGAATTACGAGCAGTACTTC
CASSPPLANRGRNYEQYF
>TRBD2|NA|TRBJ2-7|TRBV9
TGTGCCAGCAGCCATAAACCGGGTGCGGGGGACTCCTACGAGCAGTACTTC
CASSHKPGAGDSYEQYF
>NA|NA|TRBJ1-5|TRBV30
TGTGCCTGGAGTGTATCCGACCGGGGTCAGCCCCAGCATTTT
CAWSVSDRGQPQHF
>TRBD1|NA|TRBJ1-6|TRBV11-1
TGTGCCAGCAGCCTCGATTCAGGGGGATATAATTCACCCCTCCACTTT
CASSLDSGGYNSPLHF
>TRBD2|NA|TRBJ2-7|TRBV6-1
TGTGCCAGCAGTGCGACTAGCGGTCCCCCCTACGAGCAGTACTTC
CASSATSGPPYEQYF
>TRBD2|once|TRBJ2-3|TRBV7-8
TGTGCCAGCAGCTTAGTGCGGGGGGCCGCGGATACGCAGTATTTT
CASSLVRGAADTQYF
>NA|NA|TRBJ1-1|TRBV7-5
TGTGCCAGAAGCCGCCGACCGGACAGGACGAACACTGAAGCTTTCTTT
CARSRRPDRTNTEAFF
>NA|once|TRBJ1-1|TRBV5-1
TGCGCCAGCAGCTTAGGGGCGAACACTGAAGCTTTCTTT
CASSLGANTEAFF
>TRBD1|NA|TRBJ1-5|TRBV30
TGTGCCTGGAGTGTCCCGCCCGACAGGGTAGGGAGCAATCAGCCCCAGCATTTT
CAWSVPPDRVGSNQPQHF
>TRBD2|NA|TRBJ2-1|TRBV5-4
TGTGCCAGCAGCTTGGGCGGGGGGGCTTTTTATGAGCAGTTCTTC
CASSLGGGAFYEQFF
>TRBD1|NA|TRBJ2-6|TRBV29-1
TGCAGCGTTGTGATACAGGGGTGGGACTCTGGGGCCAACGTCCTGACTTTC
CSVVIQGWDSGANVLTF
>NA|NA|TRBJ2-7|TRBV5-1
TGCGCCAGCAGCTGGGACTTTGAGTCCTACGAGCAGTACTTC
CASSWDFESYEQYF
>TRBD1|NA|TRBJ2-7|TRBV6-5
TGTGCCAGCAGTCGCCGGGACAGGGCCTACGAGCAGTACTTC
CASSRRDRAYEQYF
>NA|few|TRBJ2-1|TRBV27
TGTGCCAGCAGTTTCGGTTACAATGAGCAGTTCTTC
CASSFGYNEQFF
>NA|NA|TRBJ2-3|TRBV6-5
TGTGCCAGCAGTTACAATGGGGGGGGGCCCACAGATACGCAGTATTTT
CASSYNGGGPTDTQYF
>NA|NA|TRBJ2-5|TRBV6-5
TGTGCCAGCAGTTTGGGGGGGCGAGAGACCCAGTACTTC
CASSLGGRETQYF
>NA|NA|TRBJ2-5|TRBV5-6
TGTGCCAGCAGCTTGGCCGTATTAGGAGGAGAGACCCAGTACTTC
CASSLAVLGGETQYF
>NA|few|TRBJ1-1|TRBV27
TGTGCCAGCATAAGGGGGACTGAAGCTTTCTTT
CASIRGTEAFF
>TRBD1|once|TRBJ2-7|TRBV15
TGTGCCACCAGCAGAGATAAGACAGGGGTTTACGAGCAGTACTTC
CATSRDKTGVYEQYF
>TRBD2|NA|TRBJ2-3|TRBV19
TGTGCCAGTACCGCCGGTCTAGCGGGGGGGCCTGGGACAGATACGCAGTATTTT
CASTAGLAGGPGTDTQYF
>TRBD1|few|TRBJ1-1|TRBV6-6
TGTGCCAGCAGTTCAGGGGGCGGCACTGAAGCTTTCTTT
CASSSGGGTEAFF
>NA|NA|TRBJ2-7|TRBV7-3
TGTGCCAGCAGCTTAGGGCTGAACCTCTACGAGCAGTACTTC
CASSLGLNLYEQYF
>TRBD1|NA|TRBJ2-3|TRBV11-2
TGTGCCACACAGGGGATTTCAGATACGCAGTATTTT
CATQGISDTQYF
>TRBD2|NA|TRBJ2-5|TRBV7-7
TGTGCTAGCAGCTTAGGGCTAGCGGGGGACCAAGAGACCCAGTACTTC
CASSLGLAGDQETQYF